Listed here are 21 T cell receptor beta chains from one sample, sequenced in a study of blood T cell repertoires in COVID-19. Data came from immunoSEQ multiplex PCR; TCRdb stores just in-frame clones and leaves some out. The sample gives tens of thousands of clones, around 87% of which show up once; 5% to 6% is in the top ten. Sequencing was performed on peripheral blood. The receptor source for this set is a man between 45 and 60 years old with acute or convalescent COVID-19.

The chain is built from TRBV5-6 and TRBJ2-1; 7 bases agree with TRBD1. Germline trimming cut 4 bases from V and 3 bases from J; bases unmatched to any gene: 10. This CDR3 contains 16 residues. Germline V gene data show CDR1 as SGHDT and CDR2 as YYEEEE. For the CDR3, the DNA is TGTGCCAGCAGCCTCGGGGACAGAGTGAACTACAATGAGCAGTTCTTC. Translated: CASSLGDRVNYNEQFF.

The chain carries TRBV19 and TRBJ1-5; 10 bases map to TRBD1. Germline V gene lookup returns CDR1 LNHDA and CDR2 SQIVND (reference sequence). The CDR3 is made up of 16 amino acids. With 3 bases clipped from V and 5 bases from J, the junction kept 7 bases outside the gene matches. The CDR3 DNA reads TGTGCCAGTAGTATTATAAGACAGGGGGCGTATCAGCCCCAGCATTTT. Encoded protein: CASSIIRQGAYQPQHF.

The chain has TRBV18 and TRBJ2-7, with 8 bases that match TRBD1. V lost 0 bases, J lost 7 bases, and 8 bases stayed unmatched. The CDR3 has 15 amino acids. CDR1 and CDR2 (germline): KGHSH, LQKENI. The CDR3 bases are TGTGCCAGCTCACCACCAAGGACAGGGACGTTGGAGCAGTACTTC. This codes for CASSPPRTGTLEQYF.

This clone was seen only a few times. This chain joins TRBV5-6 and TRBJ2-7, with D maybe TRBD1 (5 bases). Between the trimmed V and J ends, which lost 1 base and 5 bases, there was a span of 10 bases. From germline, CDR1 is SGHDT and CDR2 YYEEEE. The CDR3 contains 13 residues. The CDR3 DNA sequence: TGTGCCAGCAGCTTGCAGGGCCGGGACGAGCAGTACTTC. Translated: CASSLQGRDEQYF.

This rearrangement joins TRBV7-2 to TRBJ2-5, with D unclear. Germline CDR1 reads SGHTA; CDR2 reads FQGNSA. V lost 0 bases, J lost 1 base, and 9 bases lay in between. This CDR3 spans 15 amino acids. DNA for the CDR3: TGTGCCAGCAGCTTAGCGAATCCGGGCCAAGAGACCCAGTACTTC. This gives the protein CASSLANPGQETQYF.

The chain joins TRBV27 to TRBJ1-2, with D perhaps matching TRBD1 (6 bases). Germline lookup yields CDR1 MNHEY and CDR2 SMNVEV (reference sequence). The CDR3 extends over 14 amino acids. V was shortened by 3 bases and J by 6 bases, with 14 bases between the two germline ends. The CDR3 sequence: CASSLAGATNGYTF. The CDR3 nucleotides read TGTGCCAGCAGTTTGGCGGGGGCTACAAATGGCTACACCTTC.

The chain employs TRBV6-5 and TRBJ1-1, with 7 bases fitting TRBD1. The CDR3 covers 15 residues. With 0 bases clipped from V and 3 bases from J, the junction kept 4 bases outside the gene matches. The germline V gene encodes CDR1 MNHEY and CDR2 SVGAGI. The CDR3 spells CASSYSRQGYTEAFF. The CDR3 DNA is TGTGCCAGCAGTTACTCCCGACAGGGCTACACTGAAGCTTTCTTT.

The gene calls are TRBV7-2 and TRBJ2-2, with TRBD2 identical over 8 bases. The germline V gene has CDR1 SGHTA and CDR2 FQGNSA. The CDR3 contains 19 residues. Unmatched junction bases numbered 10, after V lost 1 base and J lost 0 bases. The CDR3 DNA reads as TGTGCCAGCAGCTTAGTCGGTAGCGGGATGAGGACGAACACCGGGGAGCTGTTTTTT. It yields the protein CASSLVGSGMRTNTGELFF.

The CDR3 region has the DNA TGTGCCAGCAGCCCAAGACTAGCGGGAGCGAACTCTGGGGCCAACGTCCTGACTTTC. Residues: CASSPRLAGANSGANVLTF. The rearrangement joins TRBV7-6 to TRBJ2-6, with TRBD2 matching over 12 bases. Germline-derived CDR1 and CDR2 are SGHVS and FNYEAQ. The CDR3 extends over 19 amino acids. V lost 5 bases and J lost 0; bases outside the gene matches: 8.

A single count supports this clone. J is TRBJ2-2 and V is TRBV9; 11 nucleotides line up with TRBD1. The CDR3 is 16 residues long. Germline trimming cut 3 bases from V and 3 bases from J; bases unmatched to any gene: 4. From germline, CDR1 is SGDLS and CDR2 YYNGEE. In DNA form, the CDR3 reads TGTGCCAGCAGCGGCCGGACAGGGGGCTACACCGGGGAGCTGTTTTTT. Translating gives CASSGRTGGYTGELFF. The whole variable domain, remainder taken from reference TRBV9 and TRBJ2-2, is DSGVTQTPKHLITATGQRVTLRCSPRSGDLSVYWYQQSLDQGLQFLIQYYNGEERAKGNILERFSAQQFPDLHSELNLSSLELGDSALYFCASSGRTGGYTGELFFGEGSRLTVL.

The chain combines TRBV24-1 with TRBJ2-5, with 7 positions matching TRBD2. CDR3 length: 14 amino acids. V gave up 3 bases and J gave up 5 bases; unmatched junction bases: 5. The germline gives CDR1 KGHDR, CDR2 SFDVKD. The CDR3 bases are TGTGCCACCAGTGATCCCCGGGAGGTGGAGACCCAGTACTTC. Amino acid sequence: CATSDPREVETQYF.

This clone appeared a single time. The chain has TRBV3-1 (or the pseudogene TRBV3-2) and TRBJ2-2; 10 bases map to TRBD2. Germline CDR1 LGHDT, CDR2 YNNKEL (reference sequence). CDR3 length: 18 residues. After removal of 0 bases from V and 7 bases from J, the junction contained 11 bases not matched to a gene. CDR3 in amino acids: CASSQDGLLAGSGGELFF. CDR3 DNA: TGTGCCAGCAGCCAAGATGGATTACTAGCGGGATCCGGCGGGGAGCTGTTTTTT.

J is TRBJ2-3 and V is TRBV12-5; 11 bases agree with TRBD2. V shed 6 bases, J shed 2 bases, and the junction held 7 bases outside the gene matches. This CDR3 has 16 amino acids. The germline gives CDR1 LGHNT, CDR2 FRNRAP. CDR3 in amino acids: CASGGPLAGATDTQYF. CDR3 in DNA: TGTGCTAGTGGGGGACCACTAGCGGGAGCCACAGATACGCAGTATTTT.

V usage is TRBV4-1 and J usage is TRBJ1-5; no clear D. V dropped 1 base and J dropped 3 bases, with 10 bases sitting between them. The germline V gene encodes CDR1 MGHRA and CDR2 YSYEKL. CDR3 length: 15 amino acids. The CDR3 sequence: CASSQAGGFNQPQHF. The CDR3 region has the DNA TGCGCCAGCAGCCAAGCAGGAGGTTTCAATCAGCCCCAGCATTTT.

The chain employs TRBV19 and TRBJ2-3; D perhaps matches TRBD2 (5 bases). The germline V gene has CDR1 LNHDA and CDR2 SQIVND (reference sequence). With 5 bases removed from V and 0 bases from J, the gap between germline ends came to 18 bases. The CDR3 covers 17 residues. Written as DNA, the CDR3 is TGTGCCAGTAGTTTCCGGGATCGGCGGTCTAGCACAGATACGCAGTATTTT. Residues: CASSFRDRRSSTDTQYF.

This clone was seen just once. The chain couples TRBV18 to TRBJ1-2, with a possible D match to TRBD1 (5 bases). CDR1 is KGHSH and CDR2 is LQKENI in the germline V gene. This CDR3 is 13 amino acids long. The ends were cut back, 2 bases at V and 8 bases at J, with 12 bases in the middle. The CDR3 nucleotides read TGTGCCAGCTCACCAACCGACAGTCACGGCTACACCTTC. Its translation is CASSPTDSHGYTF. The whole variable domain, filled in from reference TRBV18 and TRBJ1-2, reads NAGVMQNPRHLVRRRGQEARLRCSPMKGHSHVYWYRQLPEEGLKFMVYLQKENIIDESGMPKERFSAEFPKEGPSILRIQQVVRGDSAAYFCASSPTDSHGYTFGSGTRLTVV.

The V gene is TRBV19, the J gene TRBJ1-2, with no clear D. The V gene's germline CDR1 is LNHDA and CDR2 SQIVND (reference sequence). CDR3 length: 11 residues. With 5 bases removed from V and 7 bases from J, the gap between germline ends came to 8 bases. The CDR3 coding sequence is TGTGCCAGTAGTCAAGCTCCTGGCTACACCTTC. This gives the protein CASSQAPGYTF.

V and J are TRBV27 and TRBJ2-1; D remains unclear. CDR1 and CDR2 from the germline V gene are MNHEY and SMNVEV (reference sequence). Trimming removed 3 bases from V and 0 bases from J, with 24 bases in between. The CDR3 spans 20 residues. CDR3: CASSFLSPIANPSSYNEQFF. CDR3 bases: TGTGCCAGCAGTTTTTTATCGCCTATCGCGAACCCGAGCTCCTACAATGAGCAGTTCTTC.

V gene TRBV5-1 combines with J gene TRBJ2-5; the match to TRBD1 covers 8 bases. CDR1 SGHRS and CDR2 YFSETQ come from the germline V gene. The CDR3 loop spans 15 amino acids. V lost 4 bases and J lost 4; bases outside the gene matches: 9. The CDR3 DNA reads TGCGCCAGCAGCCACGGACAGGGTGAGGCAGAGACCCAGTACTTC. Protein: CASSHGQGEAETQYF. Full variable domain (rest looked up from reference TRBV5-1 and TRBJ2-5): KAGVTQTPRYLIKTRGQQVTLSCSPISGHRSVSWYQQTPGQGLQFLFEYFSETQRNKGNFPGRFSGRQFSNSRSEMNVSTLELGDSALYLCASSHGQGEAETQYFGPGTRLLVL.

This clone appeared a single time. The chain joins TRBV6-2 or TRBV6-3 to TRBJ2-7; TRBD2 matches 10 bases. The CDR3 contains 15 residues. CDR1 MNHEY and CDR2 SVGEGT come from the germline V gene. The V segment lost 2 bases and the J segment 6 bases; nucleotides outside the gene matches: 7. CDR3 nucleotides: TGTGCCAGCAGTTACAGGTCTAGCGGGAGTCTCGAGCAGTACTTC. This gives the protein CASSYRSSGSLEQYF.

The rearrangement joins TRBV11-2 to TRBJ1-1; 8 bases agree with TRBD1. The CDR3 runs 16 residues. Germline V gene lookup returns CDR1 SGHAT and CDR2 FQNNGV. With 1 base clipped from V and 2 bases from J, the junction kept 6 bases outside the gene matches. The CDR3 coding sequence is TGTGCCAGCAGCTTAGCCTTGGGACAGGCCAACACTGAAGCTTTCTTT. It encodes CASSLALGQANTEAFF.